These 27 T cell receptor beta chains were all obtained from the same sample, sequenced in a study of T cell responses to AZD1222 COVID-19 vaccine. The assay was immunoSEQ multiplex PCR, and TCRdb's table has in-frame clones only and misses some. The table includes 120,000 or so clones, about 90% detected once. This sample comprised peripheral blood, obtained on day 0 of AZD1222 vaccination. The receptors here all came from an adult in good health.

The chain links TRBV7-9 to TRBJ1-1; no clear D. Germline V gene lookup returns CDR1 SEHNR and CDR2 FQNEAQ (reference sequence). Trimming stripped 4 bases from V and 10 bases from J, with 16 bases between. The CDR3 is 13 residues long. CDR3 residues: CASSSGKDLGAFF. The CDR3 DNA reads TGTGCCAGCAGCTCCGGCAAGGATTTAGGAGCTTTCTTT.

The CDR3 sequence: CASSLLGSGAKDIQYF. The CDR3 bases are TGTGCCAGCAGCTTACTCGGTAGCGGGGCTAAAGACATTCAGTACTTC. V and J are TRBV7-8 and TRBJ2-4; 8 bases are shared with TRBD2. Germline V gives CDR1 SGHVS, CDR2 FQNEAQ. V lost 2 bases to trimming and J lost 8 bases; unmatched junction nucleotides: 11. The CDR3 sequence is 16 residues long.

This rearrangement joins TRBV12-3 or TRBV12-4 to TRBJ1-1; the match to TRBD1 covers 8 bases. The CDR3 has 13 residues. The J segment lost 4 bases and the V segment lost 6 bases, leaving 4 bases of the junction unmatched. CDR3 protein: CASRLGQATEAFF. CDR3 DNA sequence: TGTGCCAGCAGGCTGGGACAGGCCACTGAAGCTTTCTTT.

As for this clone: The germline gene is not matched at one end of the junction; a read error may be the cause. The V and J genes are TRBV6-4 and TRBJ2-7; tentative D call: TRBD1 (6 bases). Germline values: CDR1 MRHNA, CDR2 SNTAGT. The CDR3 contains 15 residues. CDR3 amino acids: CASSEGPTGWYGQYF. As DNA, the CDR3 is TGTGCCAGCAGTGAGGGGCCTACAGGGTGGTACGGGCAGTACTTC.

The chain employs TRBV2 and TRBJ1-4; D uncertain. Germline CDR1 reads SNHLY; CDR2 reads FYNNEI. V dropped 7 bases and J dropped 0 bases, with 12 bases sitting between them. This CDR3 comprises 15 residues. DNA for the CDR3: TGTGCCAGCACCCCAAGAGGTGCAACTAATGAAAAACTGTTTTTT. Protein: CASTPRGATNEKLFF.

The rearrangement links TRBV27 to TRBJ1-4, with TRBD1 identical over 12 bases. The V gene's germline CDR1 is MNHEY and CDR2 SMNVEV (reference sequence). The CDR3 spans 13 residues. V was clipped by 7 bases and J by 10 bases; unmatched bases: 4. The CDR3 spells CASTGTGGRKLFF. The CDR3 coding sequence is TGTGCCAGCACCGGGACAGGGGGCCGAAAACTGTTTTTT.

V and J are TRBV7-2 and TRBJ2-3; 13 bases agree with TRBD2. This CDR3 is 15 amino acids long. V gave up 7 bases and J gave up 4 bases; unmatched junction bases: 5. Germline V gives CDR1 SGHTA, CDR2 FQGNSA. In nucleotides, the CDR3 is TGTGCCAGCACCGATACTAGCGGGGGGGCAGATACGCAGTATTTT. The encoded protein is CASTDTSGGADTQYF.

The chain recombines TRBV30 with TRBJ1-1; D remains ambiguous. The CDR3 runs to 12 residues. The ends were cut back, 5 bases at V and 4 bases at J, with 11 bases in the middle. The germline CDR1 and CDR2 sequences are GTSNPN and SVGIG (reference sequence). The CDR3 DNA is TGTGCCTGGGCTCTGGGATTCACTGAAGCTTTCTTT. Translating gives CAWALGFTEAFF.

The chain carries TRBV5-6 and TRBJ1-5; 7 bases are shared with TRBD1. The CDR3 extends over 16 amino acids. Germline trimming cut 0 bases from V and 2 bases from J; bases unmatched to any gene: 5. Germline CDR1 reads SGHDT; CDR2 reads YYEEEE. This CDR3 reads CASSLARGYGNQPQHF. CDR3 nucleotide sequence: TGTGCCAGCAGCTTGGCCAGGGGGTATGGCAATCAGCCCCAGCATTTT.

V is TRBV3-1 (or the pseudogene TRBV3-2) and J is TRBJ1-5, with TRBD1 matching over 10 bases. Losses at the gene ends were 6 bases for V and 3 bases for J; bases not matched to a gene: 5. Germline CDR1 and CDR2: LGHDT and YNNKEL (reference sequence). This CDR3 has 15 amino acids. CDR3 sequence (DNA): TGTGCCAGCAGTCCAGGGACAGGGGACAATCAGCCCCAGCATTTT. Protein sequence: CASSPGTGDNQPQHF.

This chain's CDR3 is CASSILFGRGQGTEAFF. In nucleotides, the CDR3 is TGTGCCAGTAGTATCCTCTTCGGCAGGGGGCAGGGGACTGAAGCTTTCTTT. The J gene is TRBJ1-1, the V gene TRBV19; 8 nucleotides agree with TRBD1. J lost 5 bases, V lost 3 bases, and 14 bases had no gene match. There are 17 residues in the CDR3. Per germline, CDR1 LNHDA and CDR2 SQIVND (reference sequence).

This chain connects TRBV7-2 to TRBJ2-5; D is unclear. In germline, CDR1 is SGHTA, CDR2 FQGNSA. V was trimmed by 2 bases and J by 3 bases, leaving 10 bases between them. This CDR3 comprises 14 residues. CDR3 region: CASSLSAVEETQYF. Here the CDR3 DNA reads TGTGCCAGCAGCTTATCTGCGGTGGAAGAGACCCAGTACTTC.

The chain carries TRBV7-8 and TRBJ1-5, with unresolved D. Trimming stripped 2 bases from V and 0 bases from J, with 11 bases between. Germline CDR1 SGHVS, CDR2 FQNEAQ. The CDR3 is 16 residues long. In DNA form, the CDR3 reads TGTGCCAGCAGCTTACCCGGAAGATATAGCAATCAGCCCCAGCATTTT. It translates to CASSLPGRYSNQPQHF.

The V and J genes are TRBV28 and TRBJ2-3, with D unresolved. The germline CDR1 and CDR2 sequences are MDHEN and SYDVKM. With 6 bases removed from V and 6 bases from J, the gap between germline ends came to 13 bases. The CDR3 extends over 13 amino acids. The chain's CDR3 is CASSTSRPDTQYF. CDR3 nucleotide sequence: TGTGCCAGCAGCACCTCCCGGCCGGATACGCAGTATTTT.

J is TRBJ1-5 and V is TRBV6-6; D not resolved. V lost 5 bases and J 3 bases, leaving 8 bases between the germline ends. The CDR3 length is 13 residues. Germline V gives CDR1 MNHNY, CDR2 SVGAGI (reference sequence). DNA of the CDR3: TGTGCCAGCAGTGACAATTTCAATCAGCCCCAGCATTTT. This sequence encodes CASSDNFNQPQHF.

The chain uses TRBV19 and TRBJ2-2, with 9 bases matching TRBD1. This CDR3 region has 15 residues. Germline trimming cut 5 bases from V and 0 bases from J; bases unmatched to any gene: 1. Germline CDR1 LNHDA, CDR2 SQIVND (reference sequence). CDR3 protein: CASSRDRANTGELFF. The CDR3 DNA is TGTGCCAGTAGTCGGGACAGGGCGAACACCGGGGAGCTGTTTTTT. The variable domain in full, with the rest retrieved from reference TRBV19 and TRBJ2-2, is DGGITQSPKYLFRKEGQNVTLSCEQNLNHDAMYWYRQDPGQGLRLIYYSQIVNDFQKGDIAEGYSVSREKKESFPLTVTSAQKNPTAFYLCASSRDRANTGELFFGEGSRLTVL.

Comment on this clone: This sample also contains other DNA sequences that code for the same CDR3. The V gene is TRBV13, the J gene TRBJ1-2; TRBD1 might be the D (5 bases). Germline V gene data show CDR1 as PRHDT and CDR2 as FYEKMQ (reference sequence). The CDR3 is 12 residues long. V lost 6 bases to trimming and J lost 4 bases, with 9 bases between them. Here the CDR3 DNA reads TGTGCCAGCAGTCTAGGGGCCTATGGCTACACCTTC. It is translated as CASSLGAYGYTF.

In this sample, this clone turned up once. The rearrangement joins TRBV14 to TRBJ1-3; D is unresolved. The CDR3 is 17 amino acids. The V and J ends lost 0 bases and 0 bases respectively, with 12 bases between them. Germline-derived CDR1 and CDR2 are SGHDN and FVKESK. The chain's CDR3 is CASSQEGSHYSGNTIYF. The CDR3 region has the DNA TGTGCCAGCAGCCAAGAAGGTTCCCATTACTCTGGAAACACCATATATTTT.

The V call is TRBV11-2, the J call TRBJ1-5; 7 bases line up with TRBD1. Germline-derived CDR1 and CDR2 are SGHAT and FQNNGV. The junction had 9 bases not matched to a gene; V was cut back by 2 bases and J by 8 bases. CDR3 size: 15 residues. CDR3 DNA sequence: TGTGCCAGCAGCTTACTAGGGACAGCCAGAGAGCCCCAGCATTTT. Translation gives CASSLLGTAREPQHF.

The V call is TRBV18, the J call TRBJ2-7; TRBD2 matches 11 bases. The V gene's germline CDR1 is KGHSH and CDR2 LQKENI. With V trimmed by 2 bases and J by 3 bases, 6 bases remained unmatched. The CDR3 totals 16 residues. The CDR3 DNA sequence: TGTGCCAGCTCACCAATTACTAGCGGGAGTTACTACGAGCAGTACTTC. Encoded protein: CASSPITSGSYYEQYF.

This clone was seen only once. CDR3 DNA: TGCGCCAGCAGCCAAGGAGGGAATGGCTACACCTTC. This encodes CASSQGGNGYTF. This rearrangement joins TRBV4-1 to TRBJ1-2; D uncertain. V lost 1 base to trimming and J lost 6 bases, with 6 bases between them. This CDR3 has 12 residues. CDR1 and CDR2 from the germline V gene are MGHRA and YSYEKL.

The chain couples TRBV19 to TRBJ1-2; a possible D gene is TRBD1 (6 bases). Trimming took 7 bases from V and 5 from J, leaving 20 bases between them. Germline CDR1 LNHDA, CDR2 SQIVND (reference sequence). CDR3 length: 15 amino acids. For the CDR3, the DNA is TGTGCCAGTACCCCTAGCCCACTCGACAGGTATGGCTACACCTTC. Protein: CASTPSPLDRYGYTF.

The CDR3 DNA reads as TGTGCCAGCAGCCAAAGGACTAGCGACTCCTACGAGCAGTACTTC. Translation gives CASSQRTSDSYEQYF. This chain links TRBV4-2 with TRBJ2-7; TRBD2 aligns across 9 bases. Trimming cost V 2 bases and J 0 bases; bases outside gene matches: 2. The CDR3 is made up of 15 amino acids. Germline V gene sequence: CDR1 LGHNA, CDR2 YNFKEQ.

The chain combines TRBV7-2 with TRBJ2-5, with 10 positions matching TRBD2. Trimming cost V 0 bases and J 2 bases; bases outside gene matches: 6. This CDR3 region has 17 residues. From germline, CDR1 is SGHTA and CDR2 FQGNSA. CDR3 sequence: CASSLAASGGAQETQYF. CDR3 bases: TGTGCCAGCAGCTTAGCGGCTAGCGGGGGTGCTCAAGAGACCCAGTACTTC. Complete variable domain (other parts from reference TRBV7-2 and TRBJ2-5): GAGVSQSPSNKVTEKGKDVELRCDPISGHTALYWYRQSLGQGLEFLIYFQGNSAPDKSGLPSDRFSAERTGGSVSTLTIQRTQQEDSAVYLCASSLAASGGAQETQYFGPGTRLLVL.

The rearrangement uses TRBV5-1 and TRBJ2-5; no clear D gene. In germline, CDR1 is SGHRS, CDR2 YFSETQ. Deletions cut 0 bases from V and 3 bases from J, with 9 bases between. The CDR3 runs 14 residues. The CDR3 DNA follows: TGCGCCAGCAGCTTGGAGTGGACGAAAGAGACCCAGTACTTC. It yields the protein CASSLEWTKETQYF.

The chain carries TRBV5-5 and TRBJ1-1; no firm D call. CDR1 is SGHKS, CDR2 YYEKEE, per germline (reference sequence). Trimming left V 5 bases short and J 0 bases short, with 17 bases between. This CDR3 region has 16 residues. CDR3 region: CASSPNTVWVNTEAFF. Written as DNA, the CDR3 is TGTGCCAGCAGTCCGAATACTGTATGGGTGAACACTGAAGCTTTCTTT.

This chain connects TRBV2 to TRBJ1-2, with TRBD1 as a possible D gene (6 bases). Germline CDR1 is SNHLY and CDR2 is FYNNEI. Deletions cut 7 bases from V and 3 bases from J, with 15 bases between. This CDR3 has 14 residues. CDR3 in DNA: TGTGCCAGCAAGTGGGGGGGCCCGGACTATGGCTACACCTTC. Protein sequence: CASKWGGPDYGYTF. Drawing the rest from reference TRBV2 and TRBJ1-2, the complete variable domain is EPEVTQTPSHQVTQMGQEVILRCVPISNHLYFYWYRQILGQKVEFLVSFYNNEISEKSEIFDDQFSVERPDGSNFTLKIRSTKLEDSAMYFCASKWGGPDYGYTFGSGTRLTVV.